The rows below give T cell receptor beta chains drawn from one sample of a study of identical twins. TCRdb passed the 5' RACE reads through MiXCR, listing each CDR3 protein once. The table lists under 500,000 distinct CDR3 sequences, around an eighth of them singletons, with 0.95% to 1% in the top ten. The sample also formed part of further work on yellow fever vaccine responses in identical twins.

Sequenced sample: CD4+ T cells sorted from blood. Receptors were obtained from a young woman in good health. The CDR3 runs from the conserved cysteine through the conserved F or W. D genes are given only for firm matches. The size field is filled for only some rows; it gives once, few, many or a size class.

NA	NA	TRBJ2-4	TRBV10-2	TGCGCCAGCGGAAGGGTGGCCAAAAACATTCAGTACTTC	CASGRVAKNIQYF
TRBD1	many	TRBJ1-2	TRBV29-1	TGCAGCGTTGCCAAAGATGGACAGGGGGATGGTGGCTACACCTTC	CSVAKDGQGDGGYTF
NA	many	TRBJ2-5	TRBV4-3	TGCGCCAGCAGCCAGTCACCATCTACCAGGGTGGAGACCCAGTACTTC	CASSQSPSTRVETQYF
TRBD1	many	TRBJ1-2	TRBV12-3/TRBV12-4	TGTGCCAGCAGCCCTCGGCGGACAGGGGTCTATGGCTACACCTTC	CASSPRRTGVYGYTF
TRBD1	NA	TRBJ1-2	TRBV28	TGTGCCAGCAGTTCTACCGGGACAGGATTTAACTATGGCTACACCTTC	CASSSTGTGFNYGYTF
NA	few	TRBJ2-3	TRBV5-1	TGCGCCAGCAGCTTAATCGGGCGTGGCCCAGATACGCAGTATTTT	CASSLIGRGPDTQYF
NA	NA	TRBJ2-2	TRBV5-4	TGTGCCATCCCTACGTATAGCGGATCGAACACCGGGGAGCTGTTTTTT	CAIPTYSGSNTGELFF
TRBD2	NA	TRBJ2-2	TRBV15	TGTGCCACCAGCAGAGATCGGGGGGCCGGGGAGCTGTTTTTT	CATSRDRGAGELFF
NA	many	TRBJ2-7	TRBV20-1	TGCAGTGCTAGGATGGGGGCGCTTTACGAGCAGTACTTC	CSARMGALYEQYF
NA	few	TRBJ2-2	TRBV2	TGTGCCAGCTTGCAGCAGAACACCGGGGAGCTGTTTTTT	CASLQQNTGELFF
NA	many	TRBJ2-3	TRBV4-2	TGTGCCAGCAGCCAGTTGGCGGGCACAGATACGCAGTATTTT	CASSQLAGTDTQYF
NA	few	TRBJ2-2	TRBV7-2	TGTGCCAGCAGCTTTAGAGAGCGAGTTAACACCGGGGAGCTGTTTTTT	CASSFRERVNTGELFF
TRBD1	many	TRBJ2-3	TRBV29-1	TGCAGCGTTGGCACAGGGGAAGTGGCAGATACGCAGTATTTT	CSVGTGEVADTQYF
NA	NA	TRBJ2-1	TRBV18	TGTGCCAGCTCACCGGGCTCCGGCAATGAGCAGTTCTTC	CASSPGSGNEQFF
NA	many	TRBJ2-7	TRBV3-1	TGTGCCAGCAGCCCTCGACAACCCTACGAGCAGTACTTC	CASSPRQPYEQYF
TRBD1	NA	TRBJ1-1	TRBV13	TGTGCCAGCAGTCCAGGGGGACAGGGAATCACTGAAGCTTTCTTT	CASSPGGQGITEAFF
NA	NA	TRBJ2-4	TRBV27	TGTGCCAGCAGTTTAAATAAGGGTCGCAAGACAAACATTCAGTACTTC	CASSLNKGRKTNIQYF
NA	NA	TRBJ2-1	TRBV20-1	TGCAGTGCTAGAGAGGGGACCACCGATGAGCAGTTCTTC	CSAREGTTDEQFF